Below are 23 T cell receptor beta chains sequenced from a single sample in a study of long-term antiretroviral therapy in people with HIV. Investigators performed immunoSEQ version v3.0 at survey level. TCRdb's copy holds only in-frame clones and misses some; the assay was immunoSEQ multiplex PCR. The sample lists 25,000 to 35,000 clones, over 85% occurring once. Sample: unsorted PBMCs, taken approximately 6.3 years after starting antiretroviral therapy. These receptors were obtained from a middle-aged woman with HIV.

The rearrangement joins TRBV19 to TRBJ2-1; D is tentatively TRBD1 or TRBD2 (5 bases each). Trimming pared 3 bases from V and 10 bases from J, leaving 16 bases between. Germline CDR1 and CDR2: LNHDA and SQIVND (reference sequence). This CDR3 is 14 amino acids long. CDR3 nucleotides: TGTGCCAGTAGTATCCCCCGAGGGGCCGGGGAGCAGTTCTTC. This codes for CASSIPRGAGEQFF. The full variable domain, rest sourced from reference TRBV19 and TRBJ2-1, is DGGITQSPKYLFRKEGQNVTLSCEQNLNHDAMYWYRQDPGQGLRLIYYSQIVNDFQKGDIAEGYSVSREKKESFPLTVTSAQKNPTAFYLCASSIPRGAGEQFFGPGTRLTVL.

In regard to this clone: The same CDR3 is also encoded by other DNA sequences in this sample. The chain uses TRBV18 and TRBJ1-2; 9 bases agree with TRBD1. Germline V CDR1 and CDR2: KGHSH, LQKENI. The CDR3 is 14 residues long. The V gene end was trimmed by 6 bases and the J gene end by 7 bases; junction bases not matched to a gene: 9. CDR3 amino acids: CASSPGTGRGGYTF. The DNA for the CDR3 is TGTGCCAGCTCTCCCGGGACAGGGAGGGGTGGCTACACCTTC.

The rearrangement links TRBV30 to TRBJ1-5; possibly TRBD1 for D (6 bases). The CDR3 loop spans 13 amino acids. Trimming cost V 0 bases and J 7 bases, with 10 bases left between them. Germline lookup yields CDR1 GTSNPN and CDR2 SVGIG (reference sequence). The CDR3 sequence: CAWSVTGNQPQHF. The CDR3 DNA reads as TGTGCCTGGAGTGTCACAGGGAACCAGCCCCAGCATTTT.

The chain combines TRBV9 with TRBJ1-1; 9 bases are shared with TRBD1. Germline CDR1 is SGDLS and CDR2 is YYNGEE. Trimming cost V 3 bases and J 1 base; bases outside gene matches: 13. This CDR3 is 18 amino acids long. The CDR3 protein is CASSDHPGQGRRNTEAFF. The CDR3 nucleotides are TGTGCCAGCAGCGATCACCCGGGACAGGGTCGGAGGAACACTGAAGCTTTCTTT.

The V and J genes are TRBV6-5 and TRBJ1-5; tentative D call: TRBD1 (6 bases). CDR1 and CDR2 from the germline V gene are MNHEY and SVGAGI. The CDR3 has 14 amino acids. V was trimmed by 2 bases and J by 5 bases, leaving 10 bases between them. CDR3 in amino acids: CASSYGRGDQPQHF. The DNA for the CDR3 is TGTGCCAGCAGTTACGGCAGGGGAGATCAGCCCCAGCATTTT.

The genes are TRBV9 and TRBJ1-1; the match to TRBD1 covers 7 bases. Trimming at V came to 1 base and at J to 5 bases, leaving 5 bases not matched to a gene. The germline V gene has CDR1 SGDLS and CDR2 YYNGEE. The CDR3 extends over 14 amino acids. CDR3 region: CASSVTTGDTEAFF. As DNA, the CDR3 is TGTGCCAGCAGCGTAACCACAGGGGATACTGAAGCTTTCTTT.

The chain is built from TRBV6-5 and TRBJ1-2; perhaps TRBD1 as D (5 bases). Germline V CDR1 and CDR2: MNHEY, SVGAGI. The CDR3 consists of 15 residues. Trimming removed 1 base from V and 7 bases from J, with 16 bases in between. CDR3 loop: CASSYLNGAIGGYTF. Here the CDR3 DNA reads TGTGCCAGCAGTTACTTAAATGGGGCGATTGGTGGCTACACCTTC.

The genes are TRBV5-1 and TRBJ2-1; TRBD2 agrees at 13 bases. Per germline, CDR1 SGHRS and CDR2 YFSETQ. This CDR3 spans 16 amino acids. The V gene end was trimmed by 4 bases and the J gene end by 5 bases; junction bases not matched to a gene: 6. The CDR3 DNA is TGCGCCAGCAGCCTAACCGGGACTAGCGGGAACAATGAGCAGTTCTTC. It yields the protein CASSLTGTSGNNEQFF.

This sequence joins TRBV7-6 and TRBJ2-1, with D uncertain. Germline CDR1 and CDR2: SGHVS and FNYEAQ. V shed 0 bases and J shed 8 bases, with 11 bases lying between them. The CDR3 is made up of 14 amino acids. CDR3 protein: CASSLAHPWDEQFF. For the CDR3, the DNA is TGTGCCAGCAGCTTAGCACACCCTTGGGATGAGCAGTTCTTC.

The rearrangement links TRBV30 to TRBJ2-3; 10 positions agree with TRBD1. Germline lookup yields CDR1 GTSNPN and CDR2 SVGIG (reference sequence). Trimming took 0 bases from V and 5 from J; bases not matched to a gene: 5. The CDR3 runs to 15 residues. As DNA, the CDR3 is TGTGCCTGGAGTGTAAAGGGACAGGGGCAAGATACGCAGTATTTT. It translates to CAWSVKGQGQDTQYF. Based on the CDR3 plus reference TRBV30 and TRBJ2-3, the full variable domain is SQTIHQWPATLVQPVGSPLSLECTVEGTSNPNLYWYRQAAGRGLQLLFYSVGIGQISSEVPQNLSASRPQDRQFILSSKKLLLSDSGFYLCAWSVKGQGQDTQYFGPGTRLTVL.

The rearrangement links TRBV19 to TRBJ1-3; TRBD1 might be the D (5 bases). Germline CDR1 and CDR2: LNHDA and SQIVND (reference sequence). The CDR3 runs 16 residues. V lost 7 bases and J 0 bases, leaving 16 bases between the germline ends. This chain's CDR3 is CASNPGTQTSGNTIYF. CDR3 DNA: TGTGCCAGTAACCCCGGGACCCAAACCTCTGGAAACACCATATATTTT.

The chain employs TRBV5-1 and TRBJ2-5, with TRBD2 identical over 7 bases. CDR1 and CDR2 from the germline V gene are SGHRS and YFSETQ. The J segment lost 2 bases and the V segment lost 4 bases, leaving 5 bases of the junction unmatched. The CDR3 extends over 14 amino acids. CDR3: CASSPIAGQETQYF. The CDR3 DNA is TGCGCCAGCAGCCCCATAGCGGGTCAAGAGACCCAGTACTTC.

This clone has only one observation. The V and J genes are TRBV5-1 and TRBJ2-7, with 8 bases identical to TRBD1. The CDR3 is made up of 14 amino acids. In germline, CDR1 is SGHRS, CDR2 YFSETQ. Germline trimming cut 4 bases from V and 6 bases from J; bases unmatched to any gene: 9. The CDR3 sequence is CASSRGQDFSEQYF. Here the CDR3 DNA reads TGCGCCAGCAGCAGGGGACAGGATTTCTCCGAGCAGTACTTC.

V is TRBV27 and J is TRBJ1-6; unclear D gene. The CDR3 contains 15 residues. The germline V gene has CDR1 MNHEY and CDR2 SMNVEV (reference sequence). Trimming left V 8 bases short and J 5 bases short, with 16 bases between. This chain's CDR3 is CASQRVGRNNSPLHF. The CDR3 region has the DNA TGTGCCAGCCAGAGGGTCGGCCGAAATAATTCACCCCTCCACTTT.

The rearrangement links TRBV10-1 to TRBJ2-1, with 8 bases matching TRBD2. V lost 9 bases, J lost 4 bases, and 8 bases stayed unmatched. Germline CDR1 and CDR2: WNHNN and SYGVQD (reference sequence). The CDR3 is 14 residues long. The CDR3 sequence: CASSPGGLYNEQFF. The CDR3 region has the DNA TGCGCCAGTAGCCCGGGGGGGCTATACAATGAGCAGTTCTTC.

This clone was observed a single time. The chain is built from TRBV7-8 and TRBJ1-5, with D hard to call. The CDR3 is 14 amino acids. Germline V gives CDR1 SGHVS, CDR2 FQNEAQ. V gave up 5 bases and J gave up 5 bases, with 13 bases separating them. CDR3 region: CASSPTKPDQPQHF. CDR3 nucleotides: TGTGCCAGCAGCCCTACAAAACCTGATCAGCCCCAGCATTTT.

This clone was counted between two and nine times. The genes are TRBV5-1 and TRBJ2-5; 10 bases line up with TRBD1. The length of the CDR3 is 15 residues. Germline values: CDR1 SGHRS, CDR2 YFSETQ. The V gene end was trimmed by 0 bases and the J gene end by 3 bases; junction bases not matched to a gene: 2. DNA for the CDR3: TGCGCCAGCAGCTTGGTTGGGACAGGGGAAGAGACCCAGTACTTC. Protein product: CASSLVGTGEETQYF. Looking up the rest from reference TRBV5-1 and TRBJ2-5 gives the full variable domain: KAGVTQTPRYLIKTRGQQVTLSCSPISGHRSVSWYQQTPGQGLQFLFEYFSETQRNKGNFPGRFSGRQFSNSRSEMNVSTLELGDSALYLCASSLVGTGEETQYFGPGTRLLVL.

This rearrangement joins TRBV9 to TRBJ1-1; tentative D call: TRBD1 (6 bases). The CDR3 is 14 amino acids. Trimming left V 4 bases short and J 1 base short, with 11 bases between. Per germline, CDR1 SGDLS and CDR2 YYNGEE. In DNA form, the CDR3 reads TGTGCCAGCAGCCCAGGGGTTACGAACACTGAAGCTTTCTTT. Its protein is CASSPGVTNTEAFF.

The chain has TRBV7-2 and TRBJ2-7; 11 bases are shared with TRBD1. Germline assignment: CDR1 SGHTA and CDR2 FQGNSA. V lost 1 base, J lost 2 bases, and 7 bases stayed unmatched. This CDR3 spans 17 amino acids. In DNA form, the CDR3 reads TGTGCCAGCAGCTTAGGGACCGGACAGGGGGCTACCTACGAGCAGTACTTC. Protein product: CASSLGTGQGATYEQYF. Together with reference TRBV7-2 and TRBJ2-7, the CDR3 gives the full variable domain: GAGVSQSPSNKVTEKGKDVELRCDPISGHTALYWYRQSLGQGLEFLIYFQGNSAPDKSGLPSDRFSAERTGGSVSTLTIQRTQQEDSAVYLCASSLGTGQGATYEQYFGPGTRLTVT.

The rearrangement joins TRBV19 to TRBJ1-5; 8 bases fit TRBD1. The CDR3 consists of 14 residues. Per germline, CDR1 LNHDA and CDR2 SQIVND (reference sequence). The ends lost 7 bases at V and 7 bases at J; junction bases unmatched: 9. The CDR3 bases are TGTGCCAGTACCCCGGACAGGGTCCGGCAGCCCCAGCATTTT. The encoded protein is CASTPDRVRQPQHF. The variable domain in full, with the rest retrieved from reference TRBV19 and TRBJ1-5, is DGGITQSPKYLFRKEGQNVTLSCEQNLNHDAMYWYRQDPGQGLRLIYYSQIVNDFQKGDIAEGYSVSREKKESFPLTVTSAQKNPTAFYLCASTPDRVRQPQHFGDGTRLSIL.

This clone appeared once. The rearrangement joins TRBV4-1 to TRBJ2-3; D possibly uses TRBD1 or TRBD2 (7 bases each). Germline-derived CDR1 and CDR2 are MGHRA and YSYEKL. Trimming removed 3 bases from V and 1 base from J, with 20 bases in between. The CDR3 has 18 residues. The CDR3 sequence is CASSQGGGSGTGTDTQYF. The CDR3 DNA reads TGCGCCAGCAGCCAGGGGGGGGGATCCGGGACAGGCACAGATACGCAGTATTTT.

This chain links TRBV6-5 with TRBJ2-2; 7 nucleotides agree with TRBD1. The V gene end was trimmed by 9 bases and the J gene end by 2 bases; junction bases not matched to a gene: 9. The CDR3 extends over 15 amino acids. Germline V gene data show CDR1 as MNHEY and CDR2 as SVGAGI. The CDR3 loop is CASSTGTANTGELFF. The CDR3 region has the DNA TGTGCCAGTTCAACCGGGACAGCTAACACCGGGGAGCTGTTTTTT.

This clone was detected only once. CDR3 in amino acids: CSAGGDTNGYTF. The CDR3 nucleotides are TGCAGCGCCGGAGGAGACACAAATGGCTACACCTTC. The V and J genes are TRBV29-1 and TRBJ1-2; D is unresolved. V was trimmed by 7 bases and J by 6 bases, leaving 15 bases between them. Germline CDR1 and CDR2: SQVTM and ANQGSEA. The CDR3 is 12 residues long.